This paragraph covers one T cell receptor beta chain sequence. Only one count was recorded for this clone. The antigen this receptor binds is unknown. No base quality information exists; no much larger clone differs at one position. This entry is derived from a study of T cell responses to AZD1222 COVID-19 vaccine (dated by TCRdb to the early 2020s). A note on the overall study: TCR sequencing was performed for 233 trial participants, of whom 207 were given two doses of AZD1222 and around 26 were given two doses of MenACWY control vaccine. Trial participants were enrolled by age into subgroups of 18-55, 56-69 and 70-plus years, and roughly 150, 30 and 60 TCR-sequenced participants, respectively, were included in these subgroups.

CDR1 and CDR2 (SEHNR, FQNEAQ) derive from the germline V gene (reference sequence). Reading from cysteine to phenylalanine, the CDR3 counts 12 amino acids. Only CDR3 DNA remains: 36 bases, in frame from the first base. The junction shows trimming of 8 bases on V and 0 bases on J, plus 7 bases between the germline ends. The sample's time point label, decoded: about 28 days (+/-7) after the second vaccine dose. AZD1222 recipients given second doses at about 4 weeks or at about 12 weeks were pooled, since spike-specific TCR depth and breadth were not found to differ between the two schedules. Vaccinee samples were obtained from the UK trials COV001 and COV002, which included a single-blind randomized controlled phase 2/3 trial of AZD1222 (ChAdOx1 nCoV-19) in healthy adults. Trial participant PBMC samples were collected at day 0 and day 28 after the second dose for TCRbeta chain sequencing. The CDR3 regions of human TCRbeta chains were analyzed by immunosequencing. In the source study's methods: TCRs in the repertoires were matched against a reference library of SARS-CoV-2-specific TCRs that had been generated with the MIRA antigen-specificity platform. Breadth was defined as the fraction of unique TCRs that were SARS-CoV-2-associated. Depth was defined as the fraction of total T cells that were SARS-CoV-2-associated. Using the MIRA data, each spike-specific TCR was mapped to the spike region that the TCR reacts to and placed in a CD4 or CD8 class. Log10-transformed breadth and depth values were compared by one-way ANOVA with Sidak's multiple comparisons tests. TCRdb re-hosts the immuneACCESS table, in-frame sequences only. Its copies lack some clones; in the studies checked, an unresolved V gene accounts for under half of them, and the cause for the rest is not known. V and J calls and clone size follow that table, whereas D and trimming were derived from the DNA. In all, the sample holds approximately 96,000 clones, and 75% to 95% of those were seen once. The ten most abundant clones make up around 10% of the sample.

Results and caveats for the whole study, not just this receptor: No day 14 peak-response samples were available, so repertoires were characterized only after the peak T cell response. The 56-69-year group was small, and its depth increase did not reach significance, likely because of low power. CD4 TCRs associated with the vaccine covered the entire spike protein, and the dominant responses were in regions 160-218 and 743-854. Conclusions about previously exposed vaccinees are limited because only six or seven AZD1222 recipients were SARS-CoV-2 seropositive at baseline. Reportedly, close to half of the unique spike-specific TCRs recognized epitopes lying outside the regions that are mutated in the B.1.351 and B.1.1.7 variants. Participants were mostly white British and included more females than males, and it was suggested by the authors that clonal diversity may have been underestimated. Spike-specific TCR breadth and depth rose significantly after two AZD1222 doses compared with day 0 and with MenACWY recipients.

Here the sequenced sample was peripheral blood, taken 28 days after the second AZD1222 dose. The rearranged chain carries TRBV7-9 and TRBJ1-1; too little of a D gene remains to name it. This clonotype was obtained from an adult who received the AZD1222 COVID-19 vaccine. CDR3 loop: CASELMNTEAFF. Here is the DNA: TGTGCCAGCGAACTGATGAACACTGAAGCTTTCTTT.